This T cell receptor beta chain came from a study of blood T cell repertoires in COVID-19. Study as a whole: Spain, Italy and the United States supplied samples that represented acute and convalescent COVID-19. The cDNA or gDNA used as material had been derived from T cells, B-cell-depleted T cells, or PBMCs.

CDR3 length: 11 amino acids. Trimming took 3 bases from V and 8 from J, leaving 10 bases between them. The germline gives CDR1 SQVTM, CDR2 ANQGSEA. Individuals aged about 18 to 89 years were recruited from roughly 22 US areas. Original analysis: Amplification of reference gene primers provided the estimated nucleated cell counts. The data were produced by immunoSEQ multiplex PCR, yet TCRdb's version contains in-frame clones alone and is incomplete. The V and J calls and clone size are taken from that table; D and trimming were inferred from the DNA. The table lists just over 300,000 clones, almost 90% of them singletons.

Input material: PBMCs or T cells enriched from blood (not recorded which). This TCR derives from a woman aged 18-29 years with acute COVID-19. The gene calls are TRBV29-1 and TRBJ1-2; D remains unclear. CDR3 sequence (DNA): TGCAGCGTTGAGGTGACCAGGGGCTACACCTTC. Encoded protein: CSVEVTRGYTF. Supplemented by reference TRBV29-1 and TRBJ1-2, the full variable domain reads SAVISQKPSRDICQRGTSLTIQCQVDSQVTMMFWYRQQPGQSLTLIATANQGSEATYESGFVIDKFPISRPNLTFSTLTVSNMSPEDSSIYLCSVEVTRGYTFGSGTRLTVV.